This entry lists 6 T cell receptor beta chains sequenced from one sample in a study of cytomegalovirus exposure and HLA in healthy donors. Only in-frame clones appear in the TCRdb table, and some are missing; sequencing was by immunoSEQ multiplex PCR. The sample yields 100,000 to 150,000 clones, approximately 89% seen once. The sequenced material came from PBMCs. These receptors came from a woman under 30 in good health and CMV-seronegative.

The CDR3 bases are TGTGCCAGCAGATCACAGGGCACGACGAGCACCGGGGAGCTGTTTTTT. Protein product: CASRSQGTTSTGELFF. The chain links TRBV27 to TRBJ2-2, with a possible D match to TRBD1 (6 bases). The CDR3 has 16 residues. Trimming took 6 bases from V and 4 from J, leaving 18 bases between them. Germline-derived CDR1 and CDR2 are MNHEY and SMNVEV (reference sequence).

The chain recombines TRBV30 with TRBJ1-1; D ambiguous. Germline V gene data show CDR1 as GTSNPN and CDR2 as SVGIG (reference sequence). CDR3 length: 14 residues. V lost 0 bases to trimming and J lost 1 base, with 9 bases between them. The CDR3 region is CAWSVRPTNTEAFF. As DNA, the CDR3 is TGTGCCTGGAGTGTACGTCCTACGAACACTGAAGCTTTCTTT.

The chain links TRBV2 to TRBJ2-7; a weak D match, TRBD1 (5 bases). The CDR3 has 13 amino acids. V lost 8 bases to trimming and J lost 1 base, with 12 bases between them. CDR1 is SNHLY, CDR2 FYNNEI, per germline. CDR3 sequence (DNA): TGTGCCAGCTGTCCAGGGATTTCCTACGAGCAGTACTTC. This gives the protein CASCPGISYEQYF.

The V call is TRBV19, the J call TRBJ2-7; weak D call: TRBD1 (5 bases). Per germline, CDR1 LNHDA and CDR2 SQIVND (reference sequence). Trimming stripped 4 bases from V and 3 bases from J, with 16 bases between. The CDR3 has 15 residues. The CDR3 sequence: CASSSPGQKFYEQYF. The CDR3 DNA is TGTGCCAGTAGTAGCCCAGGACAAAAATTCTACGAGCAGTACTTC.

The chain's CDR3 is CASSGGTSGRGEQFF. The CDR3 nucleotides are TGCGCCAGCAGCGGAGGGACTAGCGGGAGAGGCGAGCAGTTCTTC. The chain combines TRBV5-1 with TRBJ2-1; 14 bases line up with TRBD2. V was pared by 4 bases and J by 10 bases, with 7 bases of the junction left unmatched. Germline-derived CDR1 and CDR2 are SGHRS and YFSETQ. This CDR3 has 15 residues.

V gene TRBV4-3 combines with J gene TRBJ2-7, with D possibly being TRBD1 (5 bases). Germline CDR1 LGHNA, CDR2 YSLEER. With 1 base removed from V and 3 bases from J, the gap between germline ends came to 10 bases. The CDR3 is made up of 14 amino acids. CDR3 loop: CASSQADSIYEQYF. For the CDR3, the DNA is TGCGCCAGCAGCCAAGCCGACAGTATCTACGAGCAGTACTTC.